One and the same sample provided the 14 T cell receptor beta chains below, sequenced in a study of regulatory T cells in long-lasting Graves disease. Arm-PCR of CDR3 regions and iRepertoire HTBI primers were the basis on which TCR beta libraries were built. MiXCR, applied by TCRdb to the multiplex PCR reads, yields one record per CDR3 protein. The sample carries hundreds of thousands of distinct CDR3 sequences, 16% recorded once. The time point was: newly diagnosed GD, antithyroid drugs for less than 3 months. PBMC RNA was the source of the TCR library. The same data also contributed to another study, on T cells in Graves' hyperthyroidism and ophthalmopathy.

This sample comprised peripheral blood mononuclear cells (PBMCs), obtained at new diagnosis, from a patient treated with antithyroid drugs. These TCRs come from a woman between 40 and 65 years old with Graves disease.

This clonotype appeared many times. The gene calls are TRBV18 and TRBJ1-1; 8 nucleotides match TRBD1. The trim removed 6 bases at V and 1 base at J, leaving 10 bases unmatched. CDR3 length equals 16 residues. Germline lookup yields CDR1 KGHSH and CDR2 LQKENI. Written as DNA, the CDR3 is TGTGCCAGCTCCCCGTACCAACAGGGGGGGAACACTGAAGCTTTCTTT. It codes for CASSPYQQGGNTEAFF. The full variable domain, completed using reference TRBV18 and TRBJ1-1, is NAGVMQNPRHLVRRRGQEARLRCSPMKGHSHVYWYRQLPEEGLKFMVYLQKENIIDESGMPKERFSAEFPKEGPSILRIQQVVRGDSAAYFCASSPYQQGGNTEAFFGQGTRLTVV.

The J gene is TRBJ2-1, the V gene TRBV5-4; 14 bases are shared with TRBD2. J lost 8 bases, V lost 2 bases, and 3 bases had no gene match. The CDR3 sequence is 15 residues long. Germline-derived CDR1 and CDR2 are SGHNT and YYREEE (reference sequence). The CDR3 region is CASSFGLAGGDEQFF. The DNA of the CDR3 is TGTGCCAGCAGCTTCGGACTAGCGGGGGGTGATGAGCAGTTCTTC. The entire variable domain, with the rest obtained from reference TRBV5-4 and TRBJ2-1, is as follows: ETGVTQSPTHLIKTRGQQVTLRCSSQSGHNTVSWYQQALGQGPQFIFQYYREEENGRGNFPPRFSGLQFPNYSSELNVNALELDDSALYLCASSFGLAGGDEQFFGPGTRLTVL.

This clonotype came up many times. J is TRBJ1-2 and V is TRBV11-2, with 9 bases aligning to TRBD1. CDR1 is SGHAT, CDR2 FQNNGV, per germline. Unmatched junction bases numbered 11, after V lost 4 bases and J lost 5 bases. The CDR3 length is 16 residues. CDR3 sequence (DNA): TGTGCCAGCAGCTCAATCCGGGACAGGGCCCTATATGGCTACACCTTC. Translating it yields CASSSIRDRALYGYTF.

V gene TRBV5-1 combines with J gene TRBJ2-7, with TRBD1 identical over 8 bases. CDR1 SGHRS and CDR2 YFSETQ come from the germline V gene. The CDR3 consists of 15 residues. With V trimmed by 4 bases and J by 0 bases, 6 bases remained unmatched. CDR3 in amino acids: CASSPPTGASYEQYF. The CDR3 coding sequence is TGCGCCAGCAGCCCCCCGACAGGGGCCTCCTACGAGCAGTACTTC. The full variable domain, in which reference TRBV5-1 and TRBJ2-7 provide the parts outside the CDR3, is KAGVTQTPRYLIKTRGQQVTLSCSPISGHRSVSWYQQTPGQGLQFLFEYFSETQRNKGNFPGRFSGRQFSNSRSEMNVSTLELGDSALYLCASSPPTGASYEQYFGPGTRLTVT.

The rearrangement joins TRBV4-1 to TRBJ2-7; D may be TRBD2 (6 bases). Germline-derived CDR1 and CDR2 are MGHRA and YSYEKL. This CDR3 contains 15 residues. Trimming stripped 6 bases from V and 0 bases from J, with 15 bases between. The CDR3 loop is CASSNSGLSSYEQYF. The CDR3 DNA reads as TGCGCCAGCAGTAATAGCGGATTAAGCTCCTACGAGCAGTACTTC.

The CDR3 DNA reads TGTGCCAGCTTAAGGGGGCGTAACTATGGCTACACCTTC. Residues: CASLRGRNYGYTF. The chain joins TRBV7-2 to TRBJ1-2; 7 bases are shared with TRBD1. The CDR3 sequence is 13 residues long. Germline trimming cut 8 bases from V and 1 base from J; bases unmatched to any gene: 4. Germline lookup yields CDR1 SGHTA and CDR2 FQGNSA.

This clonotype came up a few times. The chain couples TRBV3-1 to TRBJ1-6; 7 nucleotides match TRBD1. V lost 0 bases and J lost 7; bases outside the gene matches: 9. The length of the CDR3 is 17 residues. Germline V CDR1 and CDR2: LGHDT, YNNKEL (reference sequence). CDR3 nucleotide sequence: TGTGCCAGCAGCCAAGAAGTTCACAGGGGACCCAATTCACCCCTCCACTTT. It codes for CASSQEVHRGPNSPLHF.

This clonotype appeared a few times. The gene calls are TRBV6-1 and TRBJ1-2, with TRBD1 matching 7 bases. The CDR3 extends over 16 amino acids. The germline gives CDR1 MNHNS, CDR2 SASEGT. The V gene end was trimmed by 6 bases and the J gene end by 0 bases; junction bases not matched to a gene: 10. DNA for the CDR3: TGTGCCAGCAGCTCGCCGGGACAGTTAGCTAACTATGGCTACACCTTC. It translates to CASSSPGQLANYGYTF.

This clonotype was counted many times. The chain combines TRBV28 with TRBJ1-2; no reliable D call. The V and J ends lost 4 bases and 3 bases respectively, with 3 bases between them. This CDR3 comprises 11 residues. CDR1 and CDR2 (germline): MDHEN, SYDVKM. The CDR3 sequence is CASSWDYGYTF. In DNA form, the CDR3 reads TGTGCCAGCAGTTGGGACTATGGCTACACCTTC.

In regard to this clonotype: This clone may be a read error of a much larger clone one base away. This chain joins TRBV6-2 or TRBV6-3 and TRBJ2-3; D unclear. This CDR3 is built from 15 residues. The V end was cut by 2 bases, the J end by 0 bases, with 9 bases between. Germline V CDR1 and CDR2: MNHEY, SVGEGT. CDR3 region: CASSYRGTSTDTQYF. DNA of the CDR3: TGTGCCAGCAGTTACCGCGGAACTAGCACAGATACGCAGTATTTT.

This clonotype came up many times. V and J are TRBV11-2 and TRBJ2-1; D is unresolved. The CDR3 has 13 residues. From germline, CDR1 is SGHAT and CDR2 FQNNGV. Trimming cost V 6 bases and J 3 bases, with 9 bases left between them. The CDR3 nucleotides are TGTGCCAGCAGGGCGGCTAACTACAATGAGCAGTTCTTC. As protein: CASRAANYNEQFF.

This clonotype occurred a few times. The CDR3 sequence is CAWRPANTGELFF. The CDR3 bases are TGTGCCTGGAGGCCAGCTAACACCGGGGAGCTGTTTTTT. The gene calls are TRBV30 and TRBJ2-2, with unresolved D. Germline loops: CDR1 GTSNPN, CDR2 SVGIG (reference sequence). The CDR3 is made up of 13 amino acids. V was trimmed by 3 bases and J by 2 bases, leaving 7 bases between them.

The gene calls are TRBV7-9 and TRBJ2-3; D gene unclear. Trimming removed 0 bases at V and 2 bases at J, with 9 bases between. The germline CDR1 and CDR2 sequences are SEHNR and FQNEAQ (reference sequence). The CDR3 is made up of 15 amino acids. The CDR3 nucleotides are TGTGCCAGCAGCTTAGCGTCGGCCCTCACAGATACGCAGTATTTT. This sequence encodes CASSLASALTDTQYF.

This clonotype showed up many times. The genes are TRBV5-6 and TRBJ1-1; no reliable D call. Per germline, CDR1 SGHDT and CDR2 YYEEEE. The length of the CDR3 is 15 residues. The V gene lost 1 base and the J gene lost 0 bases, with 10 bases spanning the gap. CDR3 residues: CASSLRAALNTEAFF. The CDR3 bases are TGTGCCAGCAGCTTGCGGGCGGCCTTGAACACTGAAGCTTTCTTT.